This T cell receptor beta chain was identified in a study of blood T cell repertoires in COVID-19 (TCRdb year 2020). In terms of the full investigation: The collaborator samples originated in the United States, Italy and Spain and spanned the acute and convalescent phases of COVID-19. The material from the prospective study consisted of cDNA or gDNA derived from T cells, B-cell-depleted T cells, or PBMCs. Subjects who had been exposed to COVID-19, were actively infected with it, or had recovered from it provided the deeply sampled blood TCRbeta repertoires that made up the dataset. A freely available public database, intended as a resource for researchers studying the immune response to SARS-CoV-2, is where the repertoires were released. The samples were drawn from the first 160 participants of the ongoing ImmuneRACE study and from under 1,500 subjects provided by 6 global collaborators. The sample metadata nearly always contained a de-identified subject ID, COVID-19 status, age in years and sex. Where HLA class I and class II types were available, the types were taken from metadata supplied by the sample provider, not from assay-based typing.

TCRbeta CDR3 regions were amplified from genomic DNA by means of the immunoSEQ Assay, a bias-controlled multiplex PCR. The paper's processing steps were these. The number of nucleated cells in each sample was estimated from the amplification of reference gene primers within the assay. Sequence reads were collapsed and filtered to measure the absolute abundance of every unique TCRbeta CDR3 rearrangement. For each sample, productive Simpson clonality was calculated as the square root of Simpson's diversity index over productive rearrangements. Drawn from immuneACCESS, this table holds only the in-frame rearrangements with V and J called that TCRdb kept. Clones are partly lost; checked studies trace under half to an unresolved V gene and leave the rest unexplained. D and trimming come from the DNA, and the V and J calls and clone size come from that table. This sample gives about 100,000 clones in total; about 90% of them show up just once. The ten top clones hold around 7.2% of the sample.

As regards this clone: Its antigen target is currently unknown. Per-nucleotide qualities are absent, and no much larger clonotype sits a single base away.

Whole blood was collected in K2EDTA tubes by collaborating institutions according to the institutions' own protocols. For TCRbeta analysis, collaborators shipped samples in one of three forms: frozen whole blood, isolated PBMCs, or DNA extracted from either of those sample types. Study-wide conclusions, independent of this receptor: Clinical and demographic metadata were provided uncurated, with the amount varying by source and participant.

The V end gives up 4 bases and the J end 5 bases, leaving 10 bases in the junction not matched to a gene. CDR1 and CDR2 (SGHTA, FQGNSA) derive from the germline V gene. The CDR3 numbers 16 residues from cysteine through phenylalanine. Of the read, only the CDR3 DNA is kept; its 48 bases are in frame from base 1. The sample taken for sequencing was peripheral blood. The TCR was taken from a man aged 25-45 years in a cohort sampled during active COVID-19. The chain couples TRBV7-2 to TRBJ2-3, with 9 bases aligning to TRBD2. CDR3 protein: CASSYPGGGAEDTQYF. The DNA is TGTGCCAGCAGCTACCCGGGCGGGGGGGCAGAAGATACGCAGTATTTT.